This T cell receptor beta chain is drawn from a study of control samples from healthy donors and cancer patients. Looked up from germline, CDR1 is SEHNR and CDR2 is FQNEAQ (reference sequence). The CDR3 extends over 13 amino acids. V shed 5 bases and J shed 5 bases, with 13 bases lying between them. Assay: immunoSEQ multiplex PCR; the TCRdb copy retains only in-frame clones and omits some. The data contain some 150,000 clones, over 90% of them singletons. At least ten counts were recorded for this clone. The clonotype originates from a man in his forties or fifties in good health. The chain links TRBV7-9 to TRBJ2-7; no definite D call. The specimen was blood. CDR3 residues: CASSGIIKDEQYF. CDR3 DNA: TGTGCCAGCAGCGGTATCATTAAGGACGAGCAGTACTTC.